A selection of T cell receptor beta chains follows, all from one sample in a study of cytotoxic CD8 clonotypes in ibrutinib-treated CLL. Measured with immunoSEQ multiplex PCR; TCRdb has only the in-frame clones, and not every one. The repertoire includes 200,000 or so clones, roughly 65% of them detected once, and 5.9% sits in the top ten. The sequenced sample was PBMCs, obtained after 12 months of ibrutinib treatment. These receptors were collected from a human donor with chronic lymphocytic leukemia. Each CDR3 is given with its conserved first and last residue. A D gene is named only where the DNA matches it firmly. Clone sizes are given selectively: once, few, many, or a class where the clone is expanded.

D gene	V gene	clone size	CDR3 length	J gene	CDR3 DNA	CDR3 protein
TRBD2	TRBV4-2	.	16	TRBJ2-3	TGTGCCAGCAGCCATCCCCCGGGACTAGATTCAGATACGCAGTATTTT	CASSHPPGLDSDTQYF
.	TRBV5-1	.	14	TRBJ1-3	TGCGCCAGCAGCATCCAGGGGACTGGAAACACCATATATTTT	CASSIQGTGNTIYF
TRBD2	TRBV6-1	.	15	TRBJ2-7	TGTGCCAGCAGTGAAGCGCGAGCTAGCGGCTACGAGCAGTACTTC	CASSEARASGYEQYF
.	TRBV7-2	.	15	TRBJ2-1	TGTGCCAGCAGCTCCTGGACAGCCTACTACAATGAGCAGTTCTTC	CASSSWTAYYNEQFF
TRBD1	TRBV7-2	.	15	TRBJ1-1	TGTGCCAGCAACCGCCAGGGGGGTCTGAACACTGAAGCTTTCTTT	CASNRQGGLNTEAFF
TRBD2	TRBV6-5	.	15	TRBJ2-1	TGTGCCAGCAAAGGAAGCGGGAGTTCTTACAATGAGCAGTTCTTC	CASKGSGSSYNEQFF
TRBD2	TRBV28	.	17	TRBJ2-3	TGTGCCAGCAGTTCCTCAGGGCTAGCGGGACTCACAGATACGCAGTATTTT	CASSSSGLAGLTDTQYF
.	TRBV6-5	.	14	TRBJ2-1	TGTGCCAGCAGTTACGCGGGACAGAGAGGGGGGCAGTTCTTC	CASSYAGQRGGQFF
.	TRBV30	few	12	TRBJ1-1	TGTGCCTCGCAACGGGGGAACACTGAAGCTTTCTTT	CASQRGNTEAFF
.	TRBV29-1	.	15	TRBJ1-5	TGCAGCGTTGTTTGGCAGGAGGATAGCAATCAGCCCCAGCATTTT	CSVVWQEDSNQPQHF
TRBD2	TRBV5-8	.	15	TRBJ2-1	TGTGCCAGCAGCCGGACTAGCACCTCCTACAATGAGCAGTTCTTC	CASSRTSTSYNEQFF
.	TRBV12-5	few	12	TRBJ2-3	TGTGCTAGTGCCCCCAGTACAGATACGCAGTATTTT	CASAPSTDTQYF
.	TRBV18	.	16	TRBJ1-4	TGTGCCAGCTCACAAAAAAGGGCGGACCAAAATGAAAAACTGTTTTTT	CASSQKRADQNEKLFF
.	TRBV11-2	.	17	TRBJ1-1	TGTGCCAGCAGCTTAGTTGGTCGCCTTTTCATGAACACTGAAGCTTTCTTT	CASSLVGRLFMNTEAFF
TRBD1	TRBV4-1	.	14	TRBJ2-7	TGCGCCAGCAGCCCTGGACAGGGGGATTACGAGCAGTACTTC	CASSPGQGDYEQYF
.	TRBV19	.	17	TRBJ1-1	TGTGCCAGTAGTTCGGGCCGAAGCGGGGGGTCGAACACTGAAGCTTTCTTT	CASSSGRSGGSNTEAFF
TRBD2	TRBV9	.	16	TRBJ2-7	TGTGCCAGCAGACGGGGGATCGGAGGCGGGAGCAACGAGCAGTACTTC	CASRRGIGGGSNEQYF